This T cell receptor (beta chain) was captured in a study of OX40 agonist ivuxolimab in advanced cancers. Whole-study results and caveats: Relative to CD4+, CD8+ T cells held more expanded clones on average.

With regard to this clone: Its specificity is not known.

Assay: immunoSEQ multiplex PCR; the TCRdb copy retains only in-frame clones and omits some. Of about 73,000 clones listed, approximately 86% are singletons. CDR1 SGHDN and CDR2 FVKESK come from the germline V gene. V shed 1 base and J 4 bases; nucleotides not matched to a gene: 1. The CDR3 sequence is 15 residues long. The rearrangement joins TRBV14 to TRBJ1-5, with 10 bases identical to TRBD1. The sequence was collected from an adult with an advanced solid tumor such as melanoma, head and neck, liver or kidney cancer. The material sequenced was CD4+ or CD8+ T cells sorted from blood, taken in a trial of the OX40 agonist ivuxolimab. For the CDR3, the DNA is TGTGCCAGCAGCCAAGGGGGACAGGGGAATCAGCCCCAGCATTTT. Encoded protein: CASSQGGQGNQPQHF. The complete variable domain, with remaining parts taken from reference TRBV14 and TRBJ1-5, reads EAGVTQFPSHSVIEKGQTVTLRCDPISGHDNLYWYRRVMGKEIKFLLHFVKESKQDESGMPNNRFLAERTGGTYSTLKVQPAELEDSGVYFCASSQGGQGNQPQHFGDGTRLSIL.